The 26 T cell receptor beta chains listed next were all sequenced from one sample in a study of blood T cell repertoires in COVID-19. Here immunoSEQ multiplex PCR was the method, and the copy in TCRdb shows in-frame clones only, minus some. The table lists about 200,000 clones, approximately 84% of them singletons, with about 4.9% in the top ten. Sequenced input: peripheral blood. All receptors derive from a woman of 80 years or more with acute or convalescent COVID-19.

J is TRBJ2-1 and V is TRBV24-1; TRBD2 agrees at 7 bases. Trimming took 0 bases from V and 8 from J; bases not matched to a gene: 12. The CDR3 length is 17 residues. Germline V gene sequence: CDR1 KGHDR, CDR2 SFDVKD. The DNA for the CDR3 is TGTGCCACCAGTGATTTGCTAGCGGAGGGAGTATTTGATGAGCAGTTCTTC. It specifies CATSDLLAEGVFDEQFF.

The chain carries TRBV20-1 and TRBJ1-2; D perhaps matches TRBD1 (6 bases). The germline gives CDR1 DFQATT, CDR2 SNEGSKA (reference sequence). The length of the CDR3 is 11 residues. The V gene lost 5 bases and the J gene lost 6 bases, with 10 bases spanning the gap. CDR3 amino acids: CSAGGANGYTF. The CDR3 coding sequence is TGCAGTGCTGGGGGGGCGAATGGCTACACCTTC.

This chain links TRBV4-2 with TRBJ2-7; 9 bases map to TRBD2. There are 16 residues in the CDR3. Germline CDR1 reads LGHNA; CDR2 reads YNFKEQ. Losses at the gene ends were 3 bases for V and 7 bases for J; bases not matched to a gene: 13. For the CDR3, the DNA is TGTGCCAGCAGCCAGTCTCCGGGACTAGCCCCTTGGGAGCAGTACTTC. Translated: CASSQSPGLAPWEQYF.

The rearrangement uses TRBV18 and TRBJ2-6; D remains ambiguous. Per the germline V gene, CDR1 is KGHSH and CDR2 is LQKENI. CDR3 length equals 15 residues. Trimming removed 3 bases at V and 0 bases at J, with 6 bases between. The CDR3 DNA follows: TGTGCCAGCTCACCGGGCATCTCTGGGGCCAACGTCCTGACTTTC. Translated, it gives CASSPGISGANVLTF.

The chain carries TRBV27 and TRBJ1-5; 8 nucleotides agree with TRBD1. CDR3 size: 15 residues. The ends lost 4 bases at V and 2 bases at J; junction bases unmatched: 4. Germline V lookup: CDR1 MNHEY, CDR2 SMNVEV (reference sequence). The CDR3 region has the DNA TGTGCCAGCAGTTCAGCGACAGGGGGCAATCAGCCCCAGCATTTT. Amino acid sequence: CASSSATGGNQPQHF.

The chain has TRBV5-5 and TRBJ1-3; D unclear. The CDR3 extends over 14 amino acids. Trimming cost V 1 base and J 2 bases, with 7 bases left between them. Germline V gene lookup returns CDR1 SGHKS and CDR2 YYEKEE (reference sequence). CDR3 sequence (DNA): TGTGCCAGCAGCTTGTTAGCCCCTGGAAACACCATATATTTT. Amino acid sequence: CASSLLAPGNTIYF.

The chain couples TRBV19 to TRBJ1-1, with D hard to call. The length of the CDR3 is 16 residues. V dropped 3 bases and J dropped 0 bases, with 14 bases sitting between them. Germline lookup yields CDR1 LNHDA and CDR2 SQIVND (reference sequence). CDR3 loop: CASSIGARRVNTEAFF. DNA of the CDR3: TGTGCCAGTAGTATTGGAGCGCGTCGAGTGAACACTGAAGCTTTCTTT.

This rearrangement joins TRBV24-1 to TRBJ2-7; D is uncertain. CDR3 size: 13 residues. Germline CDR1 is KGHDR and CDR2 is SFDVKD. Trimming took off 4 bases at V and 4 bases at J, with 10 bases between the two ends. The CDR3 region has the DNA TGTGCCACCAGTGACCCCAACCGGTACGAGCAGTACTTC. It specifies CATSDPNRYEQYF.

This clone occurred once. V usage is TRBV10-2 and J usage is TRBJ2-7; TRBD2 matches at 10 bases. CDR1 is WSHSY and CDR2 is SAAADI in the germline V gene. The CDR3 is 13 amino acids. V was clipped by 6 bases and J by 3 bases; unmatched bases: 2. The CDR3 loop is CASRIAGGYEQYF. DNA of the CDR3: TGCGCCAGCAGAATAGCGGGAGGCTACGAGCAGTACTTC.

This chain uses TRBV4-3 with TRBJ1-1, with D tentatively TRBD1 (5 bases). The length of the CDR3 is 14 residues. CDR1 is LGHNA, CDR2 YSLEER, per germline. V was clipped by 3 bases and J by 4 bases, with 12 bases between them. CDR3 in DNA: TGCGCCAGCAGCCAGGCAGGGAAAAGCACTGAAGCTTTCTTT. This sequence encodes CASSQAGKSTEAFF.

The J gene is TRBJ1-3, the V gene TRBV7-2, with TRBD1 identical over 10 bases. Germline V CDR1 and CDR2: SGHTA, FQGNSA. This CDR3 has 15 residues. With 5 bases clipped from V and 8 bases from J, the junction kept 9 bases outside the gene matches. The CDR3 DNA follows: TGTGCCAGCAGCCCTCCCAACGGACAGGGGGACACCATATATTTT. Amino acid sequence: CASSPPNGQGDTIYF.

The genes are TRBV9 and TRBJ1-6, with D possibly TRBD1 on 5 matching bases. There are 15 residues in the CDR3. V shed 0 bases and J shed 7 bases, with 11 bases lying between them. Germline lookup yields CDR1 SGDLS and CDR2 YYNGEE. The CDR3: CASSVALGANSPLHF. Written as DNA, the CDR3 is TGTGCCAGCAGCGTAGCGCTAGGGGCGAATTCACCCCTCCACTTT.

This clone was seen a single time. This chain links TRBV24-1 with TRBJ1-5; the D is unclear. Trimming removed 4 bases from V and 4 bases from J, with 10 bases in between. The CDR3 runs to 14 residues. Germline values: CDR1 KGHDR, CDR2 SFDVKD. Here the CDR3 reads CATSEARSNQPQHF. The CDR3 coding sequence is TGTGCCACCAGTGAGGCACGTTCTAATCAGCCCCAGCATTTT.

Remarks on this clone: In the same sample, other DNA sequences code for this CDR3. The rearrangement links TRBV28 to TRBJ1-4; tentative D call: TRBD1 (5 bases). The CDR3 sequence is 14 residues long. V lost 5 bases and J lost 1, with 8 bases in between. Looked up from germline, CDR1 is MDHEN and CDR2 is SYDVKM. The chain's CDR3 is CASSQGGTNEKLFF. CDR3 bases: TGTGCCAGCAGTCAGGGCGGAACTAATGAAAAACTGTTTTTT.

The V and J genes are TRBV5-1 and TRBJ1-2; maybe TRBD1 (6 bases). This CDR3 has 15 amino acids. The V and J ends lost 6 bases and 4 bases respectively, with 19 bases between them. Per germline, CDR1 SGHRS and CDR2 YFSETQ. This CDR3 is CASTSTPGQFYGYTF. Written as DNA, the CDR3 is TGCGCCAGCACCTCGACCCCAGGACAGTTCTATGGCTACACCTTC.

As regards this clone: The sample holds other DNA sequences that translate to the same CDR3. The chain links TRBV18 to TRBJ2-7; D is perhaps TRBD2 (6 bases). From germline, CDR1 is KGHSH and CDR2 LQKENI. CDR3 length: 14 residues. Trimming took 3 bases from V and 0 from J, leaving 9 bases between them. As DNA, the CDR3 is TGTGCCAGCTCACCGGGACTGGTCTCCTACGAGCAGTACTTC. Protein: CASSPGLVSYEQYF.

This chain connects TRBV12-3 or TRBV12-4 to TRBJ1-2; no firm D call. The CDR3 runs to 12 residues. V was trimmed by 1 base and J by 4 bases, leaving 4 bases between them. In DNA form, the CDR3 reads TGTGCCAGCAGTTTAGGGGCCTATGGCTACACCTTC. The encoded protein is CASSLGAYGYTF.

The CDR3 DNA reads as TGTGCCAGCAGCTCGAGTACTAGCGGCAATGAGCAGTTCTTC. It is translated as CASSSSTSGNEQFF. V usage is TRBV7-9 and J usage is TRBJ2-1; TRBD2 agrees at 8 bases. The CDR3 runs 14 residues. Losses at the gene ends were 4 bases for V and 6 bases for J; bases not matched to a gene: 5. The V gene's germline CDR1 is SEHNR and CDR2 FQNEAQ (reference sequence).

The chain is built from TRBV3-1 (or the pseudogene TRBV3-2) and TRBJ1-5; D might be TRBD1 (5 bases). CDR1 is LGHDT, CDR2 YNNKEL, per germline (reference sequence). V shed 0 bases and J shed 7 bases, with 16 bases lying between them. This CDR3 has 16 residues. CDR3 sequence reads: CASSQDGGGSRQPQHF. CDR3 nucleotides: TGTGCCAGCAGCCAAGACGGCGGGGGATCAAGACAGCCCCAGCATTTT.

The CDR3 region has the DNA TGTGCCAGCAGTTACCCGACTAGAAGCGATGAGCAGTTCTTC. Translating it yields CASSYPTRSDEQFF. This chain links TRBV6-2 or TRBV6-3 with TRBJ2-1, with D perhaps matching TRBD2 (6 bases). The V end was cut by 2 bases, the J end by 8 bases, with 13 bases between. This CDR3 is 14 amino acids long. Germline V gene data show CDR1 as MNHEY and CDR2 as SVGEGT.

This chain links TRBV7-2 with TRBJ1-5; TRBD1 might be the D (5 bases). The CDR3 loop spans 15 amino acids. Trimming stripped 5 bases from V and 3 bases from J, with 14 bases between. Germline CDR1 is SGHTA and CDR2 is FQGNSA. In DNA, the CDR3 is TGTGCCAGCAGCACGCGGACACCTCCCAATCAGCCCCAGCATTTT. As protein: CASSTRTPPNQPQHF.

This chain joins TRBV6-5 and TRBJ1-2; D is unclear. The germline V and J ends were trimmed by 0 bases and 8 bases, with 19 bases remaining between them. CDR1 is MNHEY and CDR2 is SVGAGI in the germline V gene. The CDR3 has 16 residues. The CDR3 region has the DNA TGTGCCAGCAGTTACTCCGGGCTCGGGCAGGTAGCGGGCTACACCTTC. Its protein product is CASSYSGLGQVAGYTF.

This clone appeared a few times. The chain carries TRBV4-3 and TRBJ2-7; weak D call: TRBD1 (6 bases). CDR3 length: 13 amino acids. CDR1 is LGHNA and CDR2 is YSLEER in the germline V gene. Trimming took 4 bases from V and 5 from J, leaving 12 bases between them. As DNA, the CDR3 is TGCGCCAGCAGCCGACGACAGGCCGACGAGCAGTACTTC. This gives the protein CASSRRQADEQYF.

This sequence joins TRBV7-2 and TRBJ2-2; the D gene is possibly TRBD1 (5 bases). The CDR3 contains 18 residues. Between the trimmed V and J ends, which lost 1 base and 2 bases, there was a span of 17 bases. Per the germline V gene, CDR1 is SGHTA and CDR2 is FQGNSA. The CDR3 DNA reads TGTGCCAGCAGCTTAGATCCCCCGCAGGGAATAAACACCGGGGAGCTGTTTTTT. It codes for CASSLDPPQGINTGELFF.

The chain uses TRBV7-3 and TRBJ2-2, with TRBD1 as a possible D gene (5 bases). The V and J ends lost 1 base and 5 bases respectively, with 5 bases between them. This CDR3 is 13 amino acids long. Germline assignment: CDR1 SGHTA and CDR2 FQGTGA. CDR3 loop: CASSLRQTGELFF. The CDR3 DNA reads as TGTGCCAGCAGCTTAAGACAGACCGGGGAGCTGTTTTTT.

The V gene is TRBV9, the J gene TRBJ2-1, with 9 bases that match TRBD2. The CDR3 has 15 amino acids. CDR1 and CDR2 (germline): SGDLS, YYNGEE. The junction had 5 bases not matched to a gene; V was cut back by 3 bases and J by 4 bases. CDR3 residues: CASSAGTSPYNEQFF. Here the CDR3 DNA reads TGTGCCAGCAGCGCTGGGACTAGCCCATACAATGAGCAGTTCTTC.